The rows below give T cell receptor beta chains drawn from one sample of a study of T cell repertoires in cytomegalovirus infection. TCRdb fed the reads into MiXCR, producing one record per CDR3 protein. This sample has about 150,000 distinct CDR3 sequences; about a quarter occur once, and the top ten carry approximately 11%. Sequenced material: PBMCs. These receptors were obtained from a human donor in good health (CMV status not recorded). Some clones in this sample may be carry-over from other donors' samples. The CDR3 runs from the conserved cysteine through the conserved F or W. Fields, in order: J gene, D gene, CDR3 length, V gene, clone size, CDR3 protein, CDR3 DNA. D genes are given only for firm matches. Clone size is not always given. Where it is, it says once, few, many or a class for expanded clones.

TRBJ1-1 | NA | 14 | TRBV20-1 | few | CSASHGADNTEAFF | TGCAGTGCTAGCCATGGGGCAGACAACACTGAAGCTTTCTTT
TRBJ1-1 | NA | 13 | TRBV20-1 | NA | CSARISVAAEAFF | TGCAGTGCTAGAATTTCAGTGGCTGCTGAAGCTTTCTTT
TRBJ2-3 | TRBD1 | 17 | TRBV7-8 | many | CASSLRAGGAGTDTQYF | TGTGCCAGCAGCTTAAGGGCAGGGGGCGCCGGCACAGATACGCAGTATTTT
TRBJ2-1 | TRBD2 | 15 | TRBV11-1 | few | CASSGGLVQYNEQFF | TGTGCCAGCAGCGGAGGACTAGTTCAATACAATGAGCAGTTCTTC
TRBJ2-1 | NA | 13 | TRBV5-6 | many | CASSLDGAYEQFF | TGTGCCAGCAGCTTGGACGGAGCGTATGAGCAGTTCTTC
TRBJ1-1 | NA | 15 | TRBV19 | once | CASPLKQGRGTEAFF | TGTGCCAGTCCGTTAAAACAGGGAAGGGGCACTGAAGCTTTCTTT
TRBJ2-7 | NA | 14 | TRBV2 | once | CASSEISRSDEQYF | TGTGCCAGCAGTGAAATTTCTAGGTCCGACGAGCAGTACTTC
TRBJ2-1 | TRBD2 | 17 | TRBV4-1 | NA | CASSQEPGRTPYNEQFF | TGCGCCAGCAGCCAAGAACCCGGGAGGACCCCCTACAATGAGCAGTTCTTC
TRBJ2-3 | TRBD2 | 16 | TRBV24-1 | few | CATSVGGGSSTDTQYF | TGTGCCACCTCTGTCGGCGGGGGGTCCAGCACAGATACGCAGTATTTT
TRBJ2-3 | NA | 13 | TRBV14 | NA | CASSQEGRDTQYF | TGTGCCAGCAGCCAAGAAGGCCGAGATACGCAGTATTTT
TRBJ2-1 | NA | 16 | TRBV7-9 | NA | CASSDRVDSSYNEQFF | TGTGCCAGCAGCGACCGGGTAGATAGCTCCTACAATGAGCAGTTCTTC
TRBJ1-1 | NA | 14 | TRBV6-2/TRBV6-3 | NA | CASSLTGLRTQAFF | TGTGCCAGCAGCTTGACAGGCCTGAGGACTCAAGCTTTCTTT
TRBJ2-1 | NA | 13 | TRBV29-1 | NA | CSVALDYPTEQFF | TGCAGCGTTGCGTTGGACTACCCAACTGAGCAGTTCTTC
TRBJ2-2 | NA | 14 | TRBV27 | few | CASSYRTNTGELFF | TGTGCCAGCAGTTACAGAACGAACACCGGGGAGCTGTTTTTT
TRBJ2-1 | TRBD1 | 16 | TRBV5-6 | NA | CASSLGQGAPYNEQFF | TGTGCCAGCAGCTTAGGACAGGGAGCGCCTTACAATGAGCAGTTCTTC
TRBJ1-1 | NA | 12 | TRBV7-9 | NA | CASNRVDTEAFF | TGTGCCAGCAACAGGGTGGACACTGAAGCTTTCTTT
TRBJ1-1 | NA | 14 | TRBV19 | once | CASIPHWPGTEAFF | TGTGCCAGTATCCCCCACTGGCCGGGCACTGAAGCTTTCTTT
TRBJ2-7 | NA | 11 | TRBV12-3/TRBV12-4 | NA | CASSPGMEQYF | TGTGCCAGCAGCCCAGGGATGGAGCAGTACTTC
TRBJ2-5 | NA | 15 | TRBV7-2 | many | CASNERGFAQETQYF | TGTGCCAGCAACGAGAGAGGTTTTGCCCAAGAGACCCAGTACTTC
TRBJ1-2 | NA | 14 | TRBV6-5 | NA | CASSYLQGIYGYTF | TGTGCCAGCAGTTACTTACAAGGGATCTATGGCTACACCTTC
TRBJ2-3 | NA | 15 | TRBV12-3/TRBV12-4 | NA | CASKVAGSSTDTQYF | TGTGCCAGCAAGGTTGCGGGGAGTAGCACAGATACGCAGTATTTT
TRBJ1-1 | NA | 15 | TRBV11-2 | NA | CASSFDRGRNSEAFF | TGTGCCAGCAGCTTTGATCGGGGGCGCAACTCTGAAGCTTTCTTT
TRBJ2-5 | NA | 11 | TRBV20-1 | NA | CSAGSWETQYF | TGCAGTGCAGGGAGTTGGGAGACCCAGTACTTC
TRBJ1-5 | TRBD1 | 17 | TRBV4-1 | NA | CASSRVKGAWSNQPQHF | TGCGCCAGCAGCCGAGTCAAGGGGGCTTGGAGCAATCAGCCCCAGCATTTT
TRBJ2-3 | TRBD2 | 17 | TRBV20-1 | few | CSATGLAGGISTDTQYF | TGCAGTGCTACCGGACTAGCGGGGGGGATTAGCACAGATACGCAGTATTTT
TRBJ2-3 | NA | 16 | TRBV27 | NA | CASSLGSGAFTDTQYF | TGTGCCAGCAGTTTAGGTAGCGGAGCTTTCACAGATACGCAGTATTTT